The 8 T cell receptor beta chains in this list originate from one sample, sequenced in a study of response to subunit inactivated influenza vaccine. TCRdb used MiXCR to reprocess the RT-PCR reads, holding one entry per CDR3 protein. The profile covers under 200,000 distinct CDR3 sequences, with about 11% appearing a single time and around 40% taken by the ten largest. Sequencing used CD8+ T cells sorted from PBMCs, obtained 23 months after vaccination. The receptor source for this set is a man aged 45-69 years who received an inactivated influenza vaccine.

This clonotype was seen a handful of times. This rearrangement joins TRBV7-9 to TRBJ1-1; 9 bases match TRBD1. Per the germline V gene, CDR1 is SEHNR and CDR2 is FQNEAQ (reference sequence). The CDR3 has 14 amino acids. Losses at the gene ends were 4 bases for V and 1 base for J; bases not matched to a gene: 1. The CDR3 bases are TGTGCCAGCAGCTGGACAGGGGAGAACACTGAAGCTTTCTTT. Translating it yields CASSWTGENTEAFF. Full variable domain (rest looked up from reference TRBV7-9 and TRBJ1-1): DTGVSQNPRHKITKRGQNVTFRCDPISEHNRLYWYRQTLGQGPEFLTYFQNEAQLEKSRLLSDRFSAERPKGSFSTLEIQRTEQGDSAMYLCASSWTGENTEAFFGQGTRLTVV.

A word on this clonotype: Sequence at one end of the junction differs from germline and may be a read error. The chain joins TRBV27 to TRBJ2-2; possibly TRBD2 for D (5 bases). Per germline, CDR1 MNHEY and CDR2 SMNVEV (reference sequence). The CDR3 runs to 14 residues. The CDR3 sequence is CAGSLFGSPGELFF. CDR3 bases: TGTGCCGGCAGTTTGTTTGGGAGCCCCGGGGAGCTGTTTTTT.

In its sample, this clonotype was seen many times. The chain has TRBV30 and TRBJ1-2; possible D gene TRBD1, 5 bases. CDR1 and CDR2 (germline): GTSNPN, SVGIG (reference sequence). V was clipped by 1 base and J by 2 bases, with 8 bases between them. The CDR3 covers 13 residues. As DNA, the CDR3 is TGTGCCTGGAGTGGCGACAGCAACTATGGCTACACCTTC. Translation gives CAWSGDSNYGYTF.

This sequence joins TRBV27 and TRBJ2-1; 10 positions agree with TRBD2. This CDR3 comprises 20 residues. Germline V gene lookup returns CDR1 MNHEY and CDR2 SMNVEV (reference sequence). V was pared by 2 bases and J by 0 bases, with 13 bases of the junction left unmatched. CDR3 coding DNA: TGTGCCAGCAGTTTACTGGCTAGCGGGGGCCTGGGGAGCTCCTACAATGAGCAGTTCTTC. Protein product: CASSLLASGGLGSSYNEQFF.

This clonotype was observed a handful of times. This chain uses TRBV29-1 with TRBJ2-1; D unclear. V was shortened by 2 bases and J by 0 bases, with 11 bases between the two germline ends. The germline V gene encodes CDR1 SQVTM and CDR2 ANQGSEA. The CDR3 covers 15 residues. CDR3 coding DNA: TGCAGCGTTGAAAGTCGGCTCAGCTCCTACAATGAGCAGTTCTTC. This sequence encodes CSVESRLSSYNEQFF.

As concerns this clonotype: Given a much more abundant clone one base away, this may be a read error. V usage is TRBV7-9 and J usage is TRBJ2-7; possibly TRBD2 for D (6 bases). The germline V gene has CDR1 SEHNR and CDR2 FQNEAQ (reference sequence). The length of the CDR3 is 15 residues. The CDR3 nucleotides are TGTGCCGGCAGCTTAGGAGGGGAAGTGGTCCACGAGCAGTACTTC. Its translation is CAGSLGGEVVHEQYF.

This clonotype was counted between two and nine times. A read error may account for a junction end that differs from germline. In DNA form, the CDR3 reads TGTGCCATCAGTGGAGGGTCACACCTCCACTTT. Amino acids: CAISGGSHLHF. The chain uses TRBV10-3 and TRBJ1-6; no clear D. This CDR3 has 11 residues. Germline loops: CDR1 ENHRY, CDR2 SYGVKD.

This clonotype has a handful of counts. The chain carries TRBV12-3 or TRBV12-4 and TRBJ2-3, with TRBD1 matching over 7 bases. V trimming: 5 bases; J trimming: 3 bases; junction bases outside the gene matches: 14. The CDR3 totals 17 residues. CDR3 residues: CASSPRQGIGRTDTQYF. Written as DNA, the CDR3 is TGTGCCAGCAGTCCTCGACAGGGAATTGGTCGGACAGATACGCAGTATTTT.